This T cell receptor (beta chain) appears in the sequencing data of a study of cytomegalovirus exposure and HLA in healthy donors. Study summary: Approximately 200 million T cells yielded approximately 110 million unique TCR beta sequences in earlier analysis. Notes on the study in general: One variant, a missense change in DCLRE1C, was linked in a later analysis to TCR beta V- and J-gene trimming. The authors reported that TCR beta sequences could predict HLA-A and HLA-B alleles. These predictions were accurate for most subjects in the first cohort.

Vbeta (60) and Jbeta (13) primers were used in the PCR. This table comes from immunoSEQ multiplex PCR, and its TCRdb copy is limited to in-frame clones, with some not included. Among some 130,000 clones listed, 80% were seen once. CDR3 length: 12 amino acids. Trimming left V 2 bases short and J 5 bases short, with 6 bases between. Per germline, CDR1 SNHLY and CDR2 FYNNEI. Worth noting for this clone: Its matching antigen is unknown.

Donors were nominally healthy when sampled, though unrecorded immune exposures were likely. J is TRBJ1-1 and V is TRBV2, with D hard to call. The source is a woman between 35 and 50 years old in good health and CMV-seronegative. Sequencing input: PBMCs. The CDR3: CASSEHGTEAFF. CDR3 in DNA: TGTGCCAGCAGTGAACACGGGACTGAAGCTTTCTTT.